This TCR beta chain was captured in a study of shared clonotypes between healthy human individuals. Study-wide points: With several donors compared, approximately 5.5% of naive CD4 clonotypes were shared. It was expected that sequencing depth would affect clonotype sharing among donors.

Trimming took off 5 bases at V and 3 bases at J, with 20 bases between the two ends. CDR3 length equals 17 residues. The germline V gene encodes CDR1 SEHNR and CDR2 FQNEAQ (reference sequence). Notes on this clone: Its antigen is unknown.

Source study methods: Without quality scores, immunoSEQ junctional reads could not be filtered like full-length reads. The assay was immunoSEQ multiplex PCR, and TCRdb's table has in-frame clones only and misses some. That table is the source of V, J and clone size, and D and trimming were worked out from the DNA. The sample shows 2 million to 3 million clones, roughly 93% of them seen only once. The specimen was naive CD4+ T cells from PBMCs. Subset: CD45RA+ positively selected. This sequence joins TRBV7-9 and TRBJ1-3; no definite D call. The receptor's source is a man aged 18 to 29 in good health. Some clones in this sample may be carry-over from other donors' samples. CDR3 residues: CASSPRRDNDGGNTIYF. The DNA for the CDR3 is TGTGCCAGCAGCCCCCGAAGGGATAATGATGGTGGAAACACCATATATTTT.